This is a list of T cell receptor beta chains from one sample in a study of radiation and T cells in renal cell carcinoma. Only in-frame clones appear in the TCRdb table, and some are missing; sequencing was by immunoSEQ multiplex PCR. Seen here are more than 4,500 clones, around 50% observed once, and the top ten hold roughly 53%. The specimen was tumor tissue, collected from a patient whose treatment included radiotherapy and nephrectomy. Receptor source: a man aged 60-69 years with renal cell carcinoma. CDR3s leave out the opening cysteine and the closing phenylalanine or tryptophan.

J: TRBJ1-5; length: 16; V: TRBV21-1; CDR3: ASSNNSEGAAFHQPQH
J: TRBJ1-2; length: 13; V: TRBV6-5; CDR3: ASSYSQGLSYGYT
J: TRBJ2-1; length: 13; V: TRBV27; CDR3: ASSLSVGAGNEQF
J: TRBJ1-2; length: 10; V: TRBV7-9; CDR3: ASSYDAGGYT
J: TRBJ1-1; length: 15; V: TRBV23-1; CDR3: ASSQGDLLWQNTEAF
J: TRBJ2-6; length: 13; V: TRBV4-3; CDR3: ASSPTLSGANVLT
J: TRBJ2-7; length: 13; V: TRBV18; CDR3: ASSPYRDTTYEQY
J: TRBJ2-7; length: 13; V: TRBV4-1; CDR3: ASSQDPSGPYEQY
J: TRBJ1-1; length: 12; V: TRBV19; CDR3: ASRDTGPTTEAF
J: TRBJ2-7; length: 13; V: TRBV5-1; CDR3: ASSFTGTSGSYQY
J: TRBJ2-7; length: 12; V: TRBV4-1; CDR3: ASSQVGLSYEQY
J: TRBJ2-1; length: 13; V: TRBV5-4; CDR3: ASSLPGQRRVEQF
J: TRBJ2-3; length: 12; V: TRBV10-3; CDR3: AISLTGRTDTQY
J: TRBJ2-4; length: 12; V: TRBV5-1; CDR3: ASSFSGPSDIQY
J: TRBJ2-7; length: 14; V: TRBV7-8; CDR3: ASSAQVRFSPYEQY
J: TRBJ1-1; length: 13; V: TRBV5-1; CDR3: ASSLAQGRNAEAF
J: TRBJ2-3; length: 14; V: TRBV10-3; CDR3: AISESIGFGTDTQY
J: TRBJ2-3; length: 13; V: TRBV10-3; CDR3: AISNILGPTDTQY
J: TRBJ2-3; length: 10; V: TRBV2; CDR3: ASRAGAGTQY
J: TRBJ1-2; length: 12; V: TRBV29-1; CDR3: SVEEDEGIYGYT
J: TRBJ1-2; length: 11; V: TRBV4-1; CDR3: ASSRATGNGYT
J: TRBJ1-2; length: 11; V: TRBV5-1; CDR3: ASSLRTPGGYT